The rows below give T cell receptor beta chains drawn from one sample of a study of blood T cell repertoires in COVID-19. Sequencing was performed with immunoSEQ multiplex PCR; in TCRdb, only in-frame clones are kept and a portion is missing. The sample consists of 40,000 or so clones, about 88% of them appearing once. Input material: peripheral blood. Receptors originate from a human donor in a cohort sampled during active COVID-19. CDR3s include the opening cysteine and the closing phenylalanine or tryptophan. A D gene is named only where the DNA matches it firmly. Clone size, where shown, is once, few, many, or a class for clones that have expanded.

D gene: TRBD2; J gene: TRBJ2-1; clone size: .; V gene: TRBV5-1; CDR3 DNA: TGCGCCAGCAGCTTGGGACTAGCGGGGCCTCACAATGAGCAGTTCTTC; CDR3 protein: CASSLGLAGPHNEQFF
D gene: .; J gene: TRBJ1-1; clone size: .; V gene: TRBV6-1; CDR3 DNA: TGTGCCAGCAGTGAAAATGAGGGCACTGAAGCTTTCTTT; CDR3 protein: CASSENEGTEAFF
D gene: .; J gene: TRBJ1-2; clone size: .; V gene: TRBV6-5; CDR3 DNA: TGTGCCAGCATCCCCAAGGAACAGGGCTATGGCTACACCTTC; CDR3 protein: CASIPKEQGYGYTF
D gene: TRBD1; J gene: TRBJ2-2; clone size: .; V gene: TRBV9; CDR3 DNA: TGTGCCAGCAGCGAGACAGGGTGGAACACCGGGGAGCTGTTTTTT; CDR3 protein: CASSETGWNTGELFF
D gene: TRBD1; J gene: TRBJ2-5; clone size: .; V gene: TRBV11-2; CDR3 DNA: TGTGCCAGCAGTTCTGACAGGGGGCGTGAGACCCAGTACTTC; CDR3 protein: CASSSDRGRETQYF
D gene: TRBD2; J gene: TRBJ2-7; clone size: .; V gene: TRBV4-1; CDR3 DNA: TGCGCCAGCAGCCACCAAGGACTAGCGGTTTCCTACGAGCAGTACTTC; CDR3 protein: CASSHQGLAVSYEQYF
D gene: TRBD1; J gene: TRBJ1-1; clone size: .; V gene: TRBV6-5; CDR3 DNA: TGTGCCAGCAGTTATGGGACAGTGAACACTGAAGCTTTCTTT; CDR3 protein: CASSYGTVNTEAFF
D gene: TRBD2; J gene: TRBJ2-5; clone size: once; V gene: TRBV29-1; CDR3 DNA: TGCAGCGTTGGGGAGGGGCCGGAGACCCAGTACTTC; CDR3 protein: CSVGEGPETQYF
D gene: .; J gene: TRBJ1-1; clone size: .; V gene: TRBV6-1; CDR3 DNA: TGTGCCAGCAGTGAAATGGGGGGGGACACTGAAGCTTTCTTT; CDR3 protein: CASSEMGGDTEAFF
D gene: TRBD1; J gene: TRBJ2-1; clone size: .; V gene: TRBV10-1; CDR3 DNA: TGCGCCAGCAGCCCGGGGAGAGGGGGCGCCTACAATGAGCAGTTCTTC; CDR3 protein: CASSPGRGGAYNEQFF
D gene: .; J gene: TRBJ2-1; clone size: .; V gene: TRBV27; CDR3 DNA: TGTGCCAGCAGACTATCGGGCAATGAGCAGTTCTTC; CDR3 protein: CASRLSGNEQFF
D gene: TRBD2; J gene: TRBJ2-3; clone size: .; V gene: TRBV10-3; CDR3 DNA: TGTGCCATCAGCCTTAGCGGGGGCCCGGGGGATACGCAGTATTTT; CDR3 protein: CAISLSGGPGDTQYF
D gene: .; J gene: TRBJ2-5; clone size: .; V gene: TRBV7-9; CDR3 DNA: TGTGCCAGCAGACGGGACACTCAAGAGACCCAGTACTTC; CDR3 protein: CASRRDTQETQYF
D gene: TRBD2; J gene: TRBJ2-1; clone size: .; V gene: TRBV7-2; CDR3 DNA: TGTGCCAGCAGCTCGGCCCCAGGCGGGGGGAGGTACAATGAGCAGTTCTTC; CDR3 protein: CASSSAPGGGRYNEQFF